In its sample, the clone carrying this T cell receptor beta chain was seen a few times. The method was immunoSEQ multiplex PCR; TCRdb's version includes in-frame clones alone and lacks a portion of them. The sample consists of roughly 2,500,000 clones, approximately 93% of them appearing once. The CDR3 is 12 residues long. Per germline, CDR1 WSHSY and CDR2 SAAADI. V dropped 4 bases and J dropped 11; count of bases not matched to a gene: 7. This entry comes from a study of shared clonotypes between healthy human individuals. As for the study in general: The study used three CD4 naive, three CD4 memory, two CD8 naive and one CD8 memory plate per donor.

Division of CD4+ cells produced a CD45RA+ naive subset and a CD45RA-negative memory subset. This clonotype was obtained from a man aged 18 to 29 in good health. Some clones in this sample may be carry-over from other donors' samples. The chain employs TRBV10-2 and TRBJ1-1, with 7 bases matching TRBD1. Sequencing was done on a sample of naive CD4+ T cells from PBMCs. The subset was: CD45RA+ positively selected. The CDR3 spells CASSVGQERAFF. The CDR3 nucleotides read TGCGCCAGCAGTGTAGGACAGGAAAGGGCTTTCTTT.